The present TCR beta chain was sequenced within a study of control samples from healthy donors and cancer patients. Trimming removed 0 bases from V and 4 bases from J; junction bases left unmatched: 3. Germline lookup yields CDR1 SGHNT and CDR2 YYREEE (reference sequence). The CDR3 sequence is 15 residues long. Here immunoSEQ multiplex PCR was the method, and the copy in TCRdb shows in-frame clones only, minus some. The profile covers tens of thousands of clones, with more than 80% appearing a single time and less than 15% taken by the ten largest. This TCR was recovered from a man aged 50-60 years in good health. Sequencing was done on a sample of blood. This chain links TRBV5-4 with TRBJ2-3; 9 nucleotides match TRBD2. Here the CDR3 reads CASSLGREGSDTQYF. In DNA, the CDR3 is TGTGCCAGCAGCTTGGGGCGGGAGGGATCAGATACGCAGTATTTT. Full variable domain (missing parts from reference TRBV5-4 and TRBJ2-3): ETGVTQSPTHLIKTRGQQVTLRCSSQSGHNTVSWYQQALGQGPQFIFQYYREEENGRGNFPPRFSGLQFPNYSSELNVNALELDDSALYLCASSLGREGSDTQYFGPGTRLTVL.